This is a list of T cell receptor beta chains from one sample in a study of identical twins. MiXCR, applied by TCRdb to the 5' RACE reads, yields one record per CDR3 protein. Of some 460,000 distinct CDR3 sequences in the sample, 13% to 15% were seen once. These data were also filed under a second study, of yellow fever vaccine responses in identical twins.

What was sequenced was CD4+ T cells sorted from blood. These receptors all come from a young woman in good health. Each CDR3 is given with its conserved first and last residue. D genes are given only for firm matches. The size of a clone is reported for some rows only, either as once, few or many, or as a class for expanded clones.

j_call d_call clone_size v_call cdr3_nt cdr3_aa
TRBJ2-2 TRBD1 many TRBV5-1 TGCGCCAGCAGCCCACAGGGGGCGACGAACACCGGGGAGCTGTTTTTT CASSPQGATNTGELFF
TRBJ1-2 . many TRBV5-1 TGCGCCAGCAGCTTGGATGGGGGGAGCTATGGCTACACCTTC CASSLDGGSYGYTF
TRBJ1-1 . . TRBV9 TGTGCCAGCAGCGCTCAGATCGGAATAGGGACAGAAGCTTTCTTT CASSAQIGIGTEAFF
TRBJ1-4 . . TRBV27 TGTGCCAGCGGAACCCGGGACGGAGGGAATGAAAAACTGTTTTTT CASGTRDGGNEKLFF
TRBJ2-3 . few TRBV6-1 TGTGCCAGCAGTGCGGCGCAAGGCACAGATACGCAGTATTTT CASSAAQGTDTQYF
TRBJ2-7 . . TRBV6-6 TGTGCCAGCAGCAACCTGGGCGCCTACGAGCAGTACTTC CASSNLGAYEQYF
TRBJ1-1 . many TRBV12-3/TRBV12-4 TGTGCCAGCACACCCGGGAGAAACACTGAAGCTTTCTTT CASTPGRNTEAFF
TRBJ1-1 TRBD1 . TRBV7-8 TGTGCCAGCAGCTCCCGACAGGGAAGGGAGACTGAAGCTTTCTTT CASSSRQGRETEAFF
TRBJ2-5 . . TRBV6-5 TGTGCCAGCAGTTATAGGACAGAAGAGACCCAGTACTTC CASSYRTEETQYF
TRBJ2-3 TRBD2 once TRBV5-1 TGCGCCAGCTTAGCGGCGGGAGGATACACAGATACGCAGTATTTT CASLAAGGYTDTQYF
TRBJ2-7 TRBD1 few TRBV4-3 TGCGCCAGCAGCCAAGCGGACAGGGGGCCTGTCGAGCAGTACTTC CASSQADRGPVEQYF
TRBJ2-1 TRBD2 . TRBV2 TGTGCCAGCAGTTTAGTGCGGACGGTTGGCGGGGGGGCCAATGAGCAGTTCTTC CASSLVRTVGGGANEQFF
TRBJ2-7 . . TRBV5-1 TGCGCCAGCAGCTTGGCCCGCATCGATTCAGGGGTCAATACACCATGGTCCTACGAGCAGTACTTC CASSLARIDSGVNTPWSYEQYF
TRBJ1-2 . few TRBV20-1 TGCAGTGCTAGAGGGACAGCCCCCTATGGCTACACCTTC CSARGTAPYGYTF